This TCR beta chain came from a study of human T cells and chemical hapten exposure. About the research overall: Sensitization applied 2% DPC to roughly 2 cm by roughly 2 cm of upper inner arm skin. Study results and limitations: The study found expanded TCRs formed significantly more large CDR3 similarity clusters than controls.

The time point: patch test 1, 2 weeks after DPC sensitization. Treatment noted: therapeutic diphenylcyclopropenone sensitization with weekly scalp DPC. TCRdb re-analysed the RACE reads in MiXCR, keeping a single row per CDR3 protein. The sample lists just over 80,000 distinct CDR3 sequences, approximately 12% seen once, with roughly 4% in the top ten. The CDR3 has 14 residues. V was shortened by 7 bases and J by 5 bases, with 18 bases between the two germline ends. CDR1 and CDR2 (germline): SGHRS, YFSETQ. Concerning this clonotype: Its target is unknown.

The chain combines TRBV5-1 with TRBJ2-5; D is perhaps TRBD2 (8 bases). The specimen comprised whole blood, sampled in connection with sensitization to the hapten diphenylcyclopropenone (DPC). The TCR comes from a woman aged 45-59 years with alopecia areata. Some clones in this sample may be carry-over from other donors' samples. CDR3 protein: CASHTGGGHETQYF. CDR3 nucleotide sequence: TGCGCCAGCCACACGGGAGGGGGCCACGAGACCCAGTACTTC.